The 20 T cell receptor beta chains listed next were all sequenced from one sample in a study. Cells sorted as Tregs were CD4+, CD25+ and CD127-/low. Each CDR3 protein gets one entry after TCRdb re-called the 5' RACE reads with MiXCR. This sample carries more than 55,000 distinct CDR3 sequences, less than 25% of them seen once, and the ten largest clones take under 3.5%. Sequences were obtained from tumor-infiltrating Tregs sorted from the breast tumor. The receptors were gathered from a female donor with breast cancer.

This clonotype occurred many times. The V gene is TRBV20-1, the J gene TRBJ1-2; D uncertain. V was clipped by 6 bases and J by 7 bases, with 18 bases between them. The germline V gene encodes CDR1 DFQATT and CDR2 SNEGSKA (reference sequence). The length of the CDR3 is 13 residues. In DNA, the CDR3 is TGCAGTGCCCTAAACGAGGGAGGAATTGGCTACACCTTC. This encodes CSALNEGGIGYTF.

Many counts were recorded for this clonotype. This chain uses TRBV4-1 with TRBJ2-1; D may match TRBD1 or TRBD2 (6 bases each). This CDR3 is 16 amino acids long. Looked up from germline, CDR1 is MGHRA and CDR2 is YSYEKL. The V gene lost 3 bases and the J gene lost 7 bases, with 19 bases spanning the gap. As DNA, the CDR3 is TGCGCCAGCAGCCATGAGGGGGGAGGAGTTTGGAATGAGCAGTTCTTC. It translates to CASSHEGGGVWNEQFF.

In its sample, this clonotype was seen many times. V usage is TRBV20-1 and J usage is TRBJ1-2, with D uncertain. The ends were cut back, 6 bases at V and 5 bases at J, with 22 bases in the middle. This CDR3 spans 15 amino acids. Per germline, CDR1 DFQATT and CDR2 SNEGSKA (reference sequence). CDR3 sequence: CSARPFLSVRYGYTF. The DNA for the CDR3 is TGCAGTGCCCGGCCCTTTTTATCAGTGCGGTATGGCTACACCTTC.

The table lists this clonotype with a few counts. The CDR3 spells CSARDPLMGGYTF. CDR3 in DNA: TGCAGTGCTAGAGATCCCTTAATGGGAGGCTACACCTTC. J is TRBJ1-2 and V is TRBV20-1; D uncertain. The CDR3 loop spans 13 amino acids. Germline V CDR1 and CDR2: DFQATT, SNEGSKA (reference sequence). V was pared by 0 bases and J by 8 bases, with 13 bases between.

V usage is TRBV5-1 and J usage is TRBJ2-7; tentative D call: TRBD1 (6 bases). This CDR3 has 15 residues. Germline V lookup: CDR1 SGHRS, CDR2 YFSETQ. V gave up 4 bases and J gave up 6 bases, with 20 bases separating them. The CDR3 sequence: CASSARQDGFAEQYF. Here the CDR3 DNA reads TGCGCCAGCAGCGCCCGACAGGACGGGTTCGCCGAGCAGTACTTC.

This clonotype was observed a handful of times. J is TRBJ2-6 and V is TRBV21-1; TRBD2, the D gene given by the table, was not confirmed from the DNA. TRBV21-1 is designated a pseudogene. This CDR3 contains 16 residues. CDR3 DNA: TGTGCCAGCAGCAATGAGGCCCCCTCTGGGGCCAACGTCCTGACTTTC. It translates to CASSNEAPSGANVLTF.

To note about this clonotype: An end of the junction does not agree with germline; a read error may underlie this. The CDR3 spells CASSLDRGITLGELFF. CDR3 in DNA: TGCGCCAGCAGCCTCGACAGGGGGATTACTCTCGGGGAGCTGTTTTTT. The chain combines TRBV7-2 with TRBJ2-2, with 9 bases lining up with TRBD1. Germline V lookup: CDR1 SGHTA, CDR2 FQGNSA. The CDR3 length is 16 residues.

This clonotype was detected many times. The rearrangement links TRBV7-8 to TRBJ1-1; D is perhaps TRBD1 (6 bases). The germline V and J ends were trimmed by 3 bases and 5 bases, with 16 bases remaining between them. CDR3 length: 15 amino acids. Germline V CDR1 and CDR2: SGHVS, FQNEAQ. CDR3 DNA sequence: TGTGCCAGCAGCTTTGGAAGGGGGGGTAGGACTGAAGCTTTCTTT. This codes for CASSFGRGGRTEAFF.

Note on this clonotype: This may arise from a read error, as a much more abundant clone is one base away. This chain uses TRBV20-1 with TRBJ1-5; 8 nucleotides line up with TRBD1. The germline gives CDR1 DFQATT, CDR2 SNEGSKA (reference sequence). CDR3 length: 15 residues. CDR3 bases: TGCGGTTCCGAGACAGGGGACACTAGCAATCAGCCCCAGCATTTT. This translates into CGSETGDTSNQPQHF.

This clonotype is labeled medium-sized. In DNA form, the CDR3 reads TGTGCCAGCAGCCCCACCACCGGGACCTACAATGAGCAGTTCTTC. The encoded protein is CASSPTTGTYNEQFF. This chain links TRBV7-3 with TRBJ2-1; D perhaps matches TRBD2 (5 bases). Deletions cut 5 bases from V and 2 bases from J, with 13 bases between. CDR1 and CDR2 (germline): SGHTA, FQGTGA. The CDR3 has 15 residues. Full variable domain (remainder filled in from reference TRBV7-3 and TRBJ2-1): GAGVSQTPSNKVTEKGKYVELRCDPISGHTALYWYRQSLGQGPEFLIYFQGTGAADDSGLPNDRFFAVRPEGSVSTLKIQRTERGDSAVYLCASSPTTGTYNEQFFGPGTRLTVL.

This clonotype has more than one count but fewer than ten. The chain combines TRBV6-5 with TRBJ2-1; D remains ambiguous. Germline CDR1 and CDR2: MNHEY and SVGAGI. V shed 6 bases and J shed 2 bases, with 11 bases lying between them. This CDR3 contains 14 residues. This CDR3 reads CASRSTLTYNEQFF. CDR3 nucleotide sequence: TGTGCCAGCAGGTCGACACTTACCTACAATGAGCAGTTCTTC.

This clonotype has ten or more counts. V is TRBV6-5 and J is TRBJ1-2; 7 bases match TRBD1. Looked up from germline, CDR1 is MNHEY and CDR2 is SVGAGI. The V gene end was trimmed by 7 bases and the J gene end by 2 bases; junction bases not matched to a gene: 10. CDR3 length: 15 amino acids. CDR3 bases: TGTGCCAGCAAGGGGGACAGCCGGCCGAACTATGGCTACACCTTC. This codes for CASKGDSRPNYGYTF.

Turning to this clonotype: A much larger clone differs by one base, so this may be a read error. This chain joins TRBV20-1 and TRBJ2-5; D remains ambiguous. CDR3 length: 11 residues. In germline, CDR1 is DFQATT, CDR2 SNEGSKA (reference sequence). Written as DNA, the CDR3 is TGCAGTGCTGCCCACCAAGGGACCCAGTACTTC. Translation: CSAAHQGTQYF.

This clonotype was observed many times. For the CDR3, the DNA is TGTGCCAGCAGTCCCCCGGGACGGGGGCCGACGACCCTCCACTTT. Translated: CASSPPGRGPTTLHF. The chain combines TRBV6-6 with TRBJ1-6, with a tentative D call TRBD1 (6 bases). Germline assignment: CDR1 MNHNY and CDR2 SVGAGI (reference sequence). The ends were cut back, 5 bases at V and 14 bases at J, with 22 bases in the middle. The CDR3 covers 15 residues.

With regard to this clonotype: A single base separates this from a much larger clone, so it may be a read error. The CDR3 does not close with the conserved phenylalanine or tryptophan, likely indicating a read error. The chain carries TRBV6-1 and TRBJ2-2; 7 bases agree with TRBD1. This CDR3 region has 16 residues. Trimming cost V 7 bases and J 7 bases; bases outside gene matches: 15. Germline lookup yields CDR1 MNHNS and CDR2 SASEGT. The CDR3 region has the DNA TGTGCCAGCACCAGGACAGGAATTAACATGGGCGGGGAGCTGTTTTCT. Protein: CASTRTGINMGGELFS.

V is TRBV28 and J is TRBJ1-4, with 10 bases identical to TRBD1. Germline CDR1 is MDHEN and CDR2 is SYDVKM. The V gene end was trimmed by 10 bases and the J gene end by 8 bases; junction bases not matched to a gene: 4. The CDR3 length is 12 residues. The CDR3: CAMGQGNEKLFF. The CDR3 DNA reads as TGTGCCATGGGACAGGGGAACGAAAAACTGTTTTTT.

Comments on this clonotype: The final CDR3 position lacks the conserved phenylalanine or tryptophan, pointing to a likely read error. J is TRBJ2-5 and V is TRBV12-3 or TRBV12-4, with TRBD2 matching over 7 bases. Unmatched junction bases numbered 7, after V lost 7 bases and J lost 5 bases. CDR3 length: 13 residues. The CDR3 DNA reads as TGTGCCAGCACCTGGGGGACTATTGAGACCCAGTACCTC. Translated: CASTWGTIETQYL.

The rearrangement uses TRBV11-2 and TRBJ2-5; TRBD1 is a possible D gene (5 bases). CDR1 and CDR2 from the germline V gene are SGHAT and FQNNGV. V was shortened by 1 base and J by 4 bases, with 7 bases between the two germline ends. CDR3 length: 13 residues. In nucleotides, the CDR3 is TGTGCCAGCAGCTTAGGGCAGGGAGAGACCCAGTACTTC. Its translation: CASSLGQGETQYF.

CDR3 in amino acids: CASSRPSGGQETQYF. The CDR3 DNA sequence: TGTGCCAGCAGCCGACCTTCTGGAGGACAAGAGACCCAGTACTTC. The genes are TRBV3-1 and TRBJ2-5; a weak D match, TRBD2 (5 bases). Per the germline V gene, CDR1 is LGHDT and CDR2 is YNNKEL (reference sequence). V was pared by 4 bases and J by 2 bases, with 14 bases between. This CDR3 has 15 residues.

This clonotype was seen more than once but under ten times. The rearrangement links TRBV2 to TRBJ1-2; TRBD1 might be the D (6 bases). The V end lost 7 bases, the J end lost 4 bases, and 13 bases lay between the germline ends. The CDR3 loop spans 13 amino acids. Germline assignment: CDR1 SNHLY and CDR2 FYNNEI. The CDR3 reads CASIDRRFYGYTF. CDR3 DNA: TGTGCCAGCATCGACAGGAGATTCTATGGCTACACCTTC.